This T cell receptor beta chain was identified in a study of T cell changes during pregnancy in multiple sclerosis. This CDR3 comprises 13 residues. Germline values: CDR1 SGHTA, CDR2 FQGTGA. V was shortened by 5 bases and J by 5 bases, with 11 bases between the two germline ends. The repertoire was sequenced with immunoSEQ multiplex PCR; TCRdb's copy has only in-frame clones and lacks some. This table has tens of thousands of clones, 90% appearing once. The chain carries TRBV7-3 and TRBJ2-3; TRBD1 might be the D (6 bases). The material was CD8+ T cells from peripheral blood mononuclear cells, obtained in the third trimester of pregnancy. The sequence was collected from a female donor with multiple sclerosis, enrolled in a pregnancy study. For the CDR3, the DNA is TGTGCCAGCAGCGCCTCAGGGGAAGATACGCAGTATTTT. Residues: CASSASGEDTQYF.